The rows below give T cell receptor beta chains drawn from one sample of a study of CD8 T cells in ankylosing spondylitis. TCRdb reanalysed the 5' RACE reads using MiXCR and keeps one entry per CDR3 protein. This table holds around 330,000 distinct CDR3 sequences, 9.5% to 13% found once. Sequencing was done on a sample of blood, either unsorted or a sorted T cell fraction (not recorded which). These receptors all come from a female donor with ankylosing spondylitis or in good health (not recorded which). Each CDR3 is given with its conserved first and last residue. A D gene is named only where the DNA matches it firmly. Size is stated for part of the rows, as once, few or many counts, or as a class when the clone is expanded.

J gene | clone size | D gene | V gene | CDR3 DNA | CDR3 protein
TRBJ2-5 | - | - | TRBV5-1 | TGCGCCAGCCCCCCCCAAGCGGCTTGCCAAGAGACCCAGTACTTC | CASPPQAACQETQYF
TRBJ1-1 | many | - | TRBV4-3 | TGCGCCAGCAGCCAAGATCGACTGAACACTGAAGCTTTCTTT | CASSQDRLNTEAFF
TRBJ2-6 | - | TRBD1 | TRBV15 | TGTGCCACCAGCAGAGGGGACAGTTCAGGGGCCAACGTCCTGACTTTC | CATSRGDSSGANVLTF
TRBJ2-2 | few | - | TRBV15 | TGTGCCACCAGCCCCTGGGGGTTGAACACCGGGGAGCTGTTTTTT | CATSPWGLNTGELFF
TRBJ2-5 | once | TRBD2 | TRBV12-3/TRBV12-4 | TGTGCCATCAGTTTAACGGGAGGAGGGCAAGAGACCCAGTACTTC | CAISLTGGGQETQYF
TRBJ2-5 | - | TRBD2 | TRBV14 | TGTGCCAGCAGTACTAGCGGGAGGTTTATGGAGACCCAGTACTTC | CASSTSGRFMETQYF
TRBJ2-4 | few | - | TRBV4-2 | TGTGCCAGCAGCCAAGATATTTTAAACATTCAGTACTTC | CASSQDILNIQYF
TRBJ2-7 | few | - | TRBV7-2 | TGTGCCAGCAGCGAGCGGACGGGCTCCTACGAGCAGTACTTC | CASSERTGSYEQYF
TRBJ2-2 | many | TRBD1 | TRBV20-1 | TGCAGTGCTAGGCGACAGGGGGAGACCGGGGAGCTGTTTTTT | CSARRQGETGELFF
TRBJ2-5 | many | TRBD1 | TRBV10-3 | TGTGCCATCAGTGAGACAGGGGTGGACCAAGAGACCCAGTACTTC | CAISETGVDQETQYF
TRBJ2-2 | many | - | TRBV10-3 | TGTGCCATCAGTGAAGTAGAACGCACCGGGGAGCTGTTTTTT | CAISEVERTGELFF
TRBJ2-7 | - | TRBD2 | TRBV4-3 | TGCGCCAGCAGCGAATTAACTAGCGGGAGCGGGGCCGAGCAGTACTTC | CASSELTSGSGAEQYF
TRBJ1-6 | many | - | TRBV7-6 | TGTGCCAGCAGCTTAGGGGGCGGATCACCCCTCCACTTT | CASSLGGGSPLHF
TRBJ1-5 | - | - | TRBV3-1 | TGTGCCAGCAGCCAAGCACAGGGTTGGCCCCAGCATTTT | CASSQAQGWPQHF
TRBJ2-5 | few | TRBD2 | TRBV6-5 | TGTGCCAGCAGTTACTCTAGCGGGGGAACTAGTGTGGTGACCCAGTACTTC | CASSYSSGGTSVVTQYF
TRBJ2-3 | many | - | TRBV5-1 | TGCGCCAGCAGCCCCGAGTCCCCAGATACGCAGTATTTT | CASSPESPDTQYF
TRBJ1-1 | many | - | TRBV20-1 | TGCAGTGCGAGAGGAGGGGCGACGAACACTGAAGCTTTCTTT | CSARGGATNTEAFF
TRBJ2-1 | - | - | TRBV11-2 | TGTGCCAGCAGCCTCATGAGAGGGGCTAGCGGGACAGGGATCAATGAGCAGTTCTTC | CASSLMRGASGTGINEQFF
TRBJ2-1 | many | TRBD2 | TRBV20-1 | TGCAGTGCTAGTTTAGCGGGAGGCAATGAGCAGTTCTTC | CSASLAGGNEQFF
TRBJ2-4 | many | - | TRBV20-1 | TGCAGTGCCCCCCAGGGAAACATTCAGTACTTC | CSAPQGNIQYF
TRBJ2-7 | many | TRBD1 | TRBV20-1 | TGCAGTGCTAACTCTGGACAGGTAATCTCCTACGAGCAGTACTTC | CSANSGQVISYEQYF
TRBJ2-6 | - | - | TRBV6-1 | TGTGCCAGCAAGGGGGGGGCTCAATTCTCTGGGGCCAACGTCCTGACTTTC | CASKGGAQFSGANVLTF
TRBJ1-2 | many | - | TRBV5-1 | TGCGCCAGCAGCGAAACCTCAGGGTATGGCTACACCTTC | CASSETSGYGYTF
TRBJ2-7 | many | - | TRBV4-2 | TGTGCCAGCAGCCAAGATGGCTACGAGCAGTACTTC | CASSQDGYEQYF
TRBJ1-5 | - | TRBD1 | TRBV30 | TGTGCCTGGGGGGGGACAGCTAGCAATCAGCCCCAGCATTTT | CAWGGTASNQPQHF
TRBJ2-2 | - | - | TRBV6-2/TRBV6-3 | TGTGCCAGCAGTTCCCGGGACGCCAGAGGCACCGGGGAGCTGTTTTTT | CASSSRDARGTGELFF
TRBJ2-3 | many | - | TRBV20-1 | TGCAGTGCTAGAGATAGGCCGGGAAAACTGGGAACAGATACGCAGTATTTT | CSARDRPGKLGTDTQYF
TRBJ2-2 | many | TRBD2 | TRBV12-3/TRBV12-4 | TGTGCCAGCAGTTTCCTCCTTGGCGGGGGAAGGACCGGGGAGCTGTTTTTT | CASSFLLGGGRTGELFF
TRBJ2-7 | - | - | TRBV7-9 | TGTGCCAGCAGCCCGCCGCCCCGTTTAGGTTACGAGCAGTACTTC | CASSPPPRLGYEQYF
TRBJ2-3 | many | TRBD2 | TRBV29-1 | TGCAGCGTTGAAGACCTGGAGCGGGGGGCTTACACAGATACGCAGTATTTT | CSVEDLERGAYTDTQYF
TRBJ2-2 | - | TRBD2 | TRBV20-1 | TGCAGTGCTAGGGGGGGGATAGCGGGGGCCAACACCGGGGAGCTGTTTTTT | CSARGGIAGANTGELFF
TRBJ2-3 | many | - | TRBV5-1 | TGCGCCAGCAGCTTGGCCGGGTTTCCTAGCACAGATACGCAGTATTTT | CASSLAGFPSTDTQYF
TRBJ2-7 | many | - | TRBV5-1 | TGCGCCAGCAGCCCCACTAGAGACGAGCAGTACTTC | CASSPTRDEQYF
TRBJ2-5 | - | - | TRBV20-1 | TGCAGTGCTAGTTTGGTTGGAGCCTCGCAAGGGGCCCAGTACTTC | CSASLVGASQGAQYF
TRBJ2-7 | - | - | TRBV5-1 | TGCGCCAGCAGTAACCCTATGCGTTACGAGCAGTACTTC | CASSNPMRYEQYF